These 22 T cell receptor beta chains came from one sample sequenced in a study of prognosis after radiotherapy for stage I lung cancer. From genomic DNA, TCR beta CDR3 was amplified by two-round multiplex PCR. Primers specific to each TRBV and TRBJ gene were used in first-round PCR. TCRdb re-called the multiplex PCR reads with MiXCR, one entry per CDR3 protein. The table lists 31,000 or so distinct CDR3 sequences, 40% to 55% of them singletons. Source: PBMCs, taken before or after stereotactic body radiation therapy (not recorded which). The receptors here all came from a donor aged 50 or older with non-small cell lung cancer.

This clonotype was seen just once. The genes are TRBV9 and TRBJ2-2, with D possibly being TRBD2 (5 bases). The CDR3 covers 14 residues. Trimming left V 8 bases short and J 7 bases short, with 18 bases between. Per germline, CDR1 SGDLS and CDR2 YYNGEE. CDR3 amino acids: CARESGKSHGELFF. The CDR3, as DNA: TGTGCCAGAGAATCGGGGAAGTCTCACGGGGAGCTGTTTTTT.

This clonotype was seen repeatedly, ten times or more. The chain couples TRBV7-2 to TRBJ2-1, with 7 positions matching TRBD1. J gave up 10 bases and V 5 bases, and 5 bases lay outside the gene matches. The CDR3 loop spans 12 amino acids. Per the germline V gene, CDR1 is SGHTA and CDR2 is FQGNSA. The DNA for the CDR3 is TGTGCCAGCAGCACCAGGGGGACAGAGCAGTTCTTC. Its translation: CASSTRGTEQFF.

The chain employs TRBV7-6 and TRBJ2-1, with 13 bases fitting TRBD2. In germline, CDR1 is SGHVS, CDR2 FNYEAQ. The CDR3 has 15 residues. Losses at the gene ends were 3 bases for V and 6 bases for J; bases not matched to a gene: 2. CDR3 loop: CASSFGLAGVNEQFF. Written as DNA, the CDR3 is TGTGCCAGCAGCTTTGGACTAGCGGGAGTCAATGAGCAGTTCTTC.

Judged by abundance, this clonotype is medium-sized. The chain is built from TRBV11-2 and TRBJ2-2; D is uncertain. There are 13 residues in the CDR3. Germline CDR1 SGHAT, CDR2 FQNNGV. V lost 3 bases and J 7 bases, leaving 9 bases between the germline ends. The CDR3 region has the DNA TGTGCCAGCAGCTTTACTACTTTCGGGGAGCTGTTTTTT. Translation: CASSFTTFGELFF.

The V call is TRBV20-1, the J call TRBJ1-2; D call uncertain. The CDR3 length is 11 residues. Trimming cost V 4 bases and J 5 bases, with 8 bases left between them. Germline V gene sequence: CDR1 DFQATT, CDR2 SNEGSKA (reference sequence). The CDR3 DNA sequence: TGCAGTGCTACCGGGGAGTATGGCTACACCTTC. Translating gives CSATGEYGYTF.

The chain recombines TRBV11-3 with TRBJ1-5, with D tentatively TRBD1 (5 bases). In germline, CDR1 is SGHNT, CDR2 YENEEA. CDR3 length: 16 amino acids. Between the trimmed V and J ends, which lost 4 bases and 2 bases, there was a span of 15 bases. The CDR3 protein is CASSSTVASGNQPQHF. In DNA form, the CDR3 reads TGTGCCAGCAGCTCGACAGTGGCGAGCGGCAATCAGCCCCAGCATTTT.

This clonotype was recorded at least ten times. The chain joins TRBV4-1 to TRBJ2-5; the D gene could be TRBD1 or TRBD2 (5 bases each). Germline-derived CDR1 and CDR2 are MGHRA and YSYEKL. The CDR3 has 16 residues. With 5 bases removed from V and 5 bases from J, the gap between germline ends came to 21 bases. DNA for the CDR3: TGCGCCAGCAGCGGGTCCCCTAGAGGGGAGCGGGAGACCCAGTACTTC. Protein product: CASSGSPRGERETQYF.

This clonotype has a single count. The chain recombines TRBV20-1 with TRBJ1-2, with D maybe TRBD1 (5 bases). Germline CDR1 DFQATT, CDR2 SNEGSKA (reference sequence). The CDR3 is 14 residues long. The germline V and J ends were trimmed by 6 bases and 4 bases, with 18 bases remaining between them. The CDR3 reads CSAKQDLSRYGYTF. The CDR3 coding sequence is TGCAGTGCAAAACAGGATCTTTCACGCTATGGCTACACCTTC.

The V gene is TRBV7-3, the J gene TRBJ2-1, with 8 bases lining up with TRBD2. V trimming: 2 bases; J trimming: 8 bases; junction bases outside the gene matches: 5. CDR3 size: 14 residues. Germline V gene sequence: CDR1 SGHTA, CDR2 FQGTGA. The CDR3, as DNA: TGTGCCAGCAGCTTATCGGGAGGGGGTTATGAGCAGTTCTTC. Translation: CASSLSGGGYEQFF.

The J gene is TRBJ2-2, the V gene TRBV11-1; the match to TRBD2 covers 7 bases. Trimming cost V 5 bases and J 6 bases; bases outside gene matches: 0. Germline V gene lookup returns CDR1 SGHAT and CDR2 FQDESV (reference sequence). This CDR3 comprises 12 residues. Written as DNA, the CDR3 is TGTGCCAGCAGCCGGGGGGCCGGGGAGCTGTTTTTT. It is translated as CASSRGAGELFF.

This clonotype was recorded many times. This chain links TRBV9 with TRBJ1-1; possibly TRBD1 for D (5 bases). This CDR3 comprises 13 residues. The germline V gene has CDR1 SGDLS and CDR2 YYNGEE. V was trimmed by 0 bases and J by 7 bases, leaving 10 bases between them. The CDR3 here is CASSVEGRSEAFF. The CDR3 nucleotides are TGTGCCAGCAGCGTAGAGGGGAGAAGTGAAGCTTTCTTT.

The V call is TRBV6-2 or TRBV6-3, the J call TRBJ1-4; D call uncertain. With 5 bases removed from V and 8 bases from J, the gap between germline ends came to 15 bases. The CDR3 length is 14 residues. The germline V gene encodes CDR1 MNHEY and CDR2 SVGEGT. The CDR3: CASSEVRGGEKLFF. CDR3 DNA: TGTGCCAGCAGTGAAGTCCGAGGAGGCGAAAAACTGTTTTTT.

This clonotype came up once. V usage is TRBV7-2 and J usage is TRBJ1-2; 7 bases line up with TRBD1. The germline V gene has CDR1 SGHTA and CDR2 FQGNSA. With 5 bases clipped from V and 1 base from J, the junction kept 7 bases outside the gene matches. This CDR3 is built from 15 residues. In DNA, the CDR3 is TGTGCCAGCAGCGGACAGGTTGTATTTAACTATGGCTACACCTTC. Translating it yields CASSGQVVFNYGYTF.

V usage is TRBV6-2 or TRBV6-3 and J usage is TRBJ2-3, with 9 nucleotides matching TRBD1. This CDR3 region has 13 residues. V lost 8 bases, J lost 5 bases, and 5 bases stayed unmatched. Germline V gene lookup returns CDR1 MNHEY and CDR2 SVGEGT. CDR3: CASGDRERDTQYF. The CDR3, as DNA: TGTGCCAGCGGGGACAGGGAGAGAGATACGCAGTATTTT.

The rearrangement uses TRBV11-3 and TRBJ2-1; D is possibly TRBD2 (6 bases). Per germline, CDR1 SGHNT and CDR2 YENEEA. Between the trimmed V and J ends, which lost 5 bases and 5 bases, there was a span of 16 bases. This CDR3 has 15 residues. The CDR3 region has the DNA TGTGCCAGCAGCCCTCATCGGGAGTTGCACAATGAGCAGTTCTTC. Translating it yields CASSPHRELHNEQFF.

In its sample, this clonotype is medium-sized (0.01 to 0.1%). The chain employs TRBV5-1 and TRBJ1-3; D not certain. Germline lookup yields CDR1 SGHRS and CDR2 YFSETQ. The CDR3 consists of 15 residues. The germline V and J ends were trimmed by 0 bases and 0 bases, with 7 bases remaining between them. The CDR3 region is CASSLDGFSGNTIYF. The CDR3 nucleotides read TGCGCCAGCAGCTTGGACGGATTCTCTGGAAACACCATATATTTT.

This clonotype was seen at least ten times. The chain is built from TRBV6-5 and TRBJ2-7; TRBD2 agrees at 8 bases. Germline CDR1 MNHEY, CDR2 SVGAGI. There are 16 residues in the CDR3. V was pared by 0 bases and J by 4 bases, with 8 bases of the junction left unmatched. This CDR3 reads CASSYSPRGGGYEQYF. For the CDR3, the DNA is TGTGCCAGCAGTTACTCTCCTCGGGGGGGCGGGTACGAGCAGTACTTC.

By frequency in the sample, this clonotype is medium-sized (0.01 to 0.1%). The CDR3 DNA reads as TGTGCCAGCAGCCCAAATACTTACCCAACAAGAGGCAATGAGCAGTTCTTC. Encoded protein: CASSPNTYPTRGNEQFF. The rearrangement joins TRBV7-3 to TRBJ2-1; D not certain. Trimming pared 5 bases from V and 6 bases from J, leaving 23 bases between. The CDR3 length is 17 residues. Looked up from germline, CDR1 is SGHTA and CDR2 is FQGTGA.

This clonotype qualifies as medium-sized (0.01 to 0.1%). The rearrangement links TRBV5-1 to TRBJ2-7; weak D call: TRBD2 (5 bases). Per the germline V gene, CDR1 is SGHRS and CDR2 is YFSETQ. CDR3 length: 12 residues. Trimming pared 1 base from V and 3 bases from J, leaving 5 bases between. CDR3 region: CASSLRGYEQYF. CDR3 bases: TGCGCCAGCAGCTTGCGGGGCTACGAGCAGTACTTC.

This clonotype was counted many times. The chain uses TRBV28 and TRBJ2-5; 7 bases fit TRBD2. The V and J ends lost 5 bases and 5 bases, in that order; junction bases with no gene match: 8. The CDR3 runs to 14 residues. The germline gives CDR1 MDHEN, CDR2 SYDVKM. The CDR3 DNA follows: TGTGCCAGCAGTCCGGCCGGGGGGAGGGAGACCCAGTACTTC. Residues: CASSPAGGRETQYF. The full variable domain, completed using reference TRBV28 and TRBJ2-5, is DVKVTQSSRYLVKRTGEKVFLECVQDMDHENMFWYRQDPGLGLRLIYFSYDVKMKEKGDIPEGYSVSREKKERFSLILESASTNQTSMYLCASSPAGGRETQYFGPGTRLLVL.

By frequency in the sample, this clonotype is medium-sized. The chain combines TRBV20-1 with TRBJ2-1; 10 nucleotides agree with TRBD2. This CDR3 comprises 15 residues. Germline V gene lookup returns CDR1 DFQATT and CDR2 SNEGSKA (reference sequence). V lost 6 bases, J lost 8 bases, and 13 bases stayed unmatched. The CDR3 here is CSANLAGAIWDEQFF. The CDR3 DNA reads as TGCAGTGCGAATCTAGCGGGAGCAATCTGGGATGAGCAGTTCTTC.

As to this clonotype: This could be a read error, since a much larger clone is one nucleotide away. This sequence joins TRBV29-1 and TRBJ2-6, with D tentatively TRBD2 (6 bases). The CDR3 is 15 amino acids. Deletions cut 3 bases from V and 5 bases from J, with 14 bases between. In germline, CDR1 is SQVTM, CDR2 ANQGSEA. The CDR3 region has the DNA TGCAGCGTTGATGAAGGAGGGGCTTGGGCCAACGTCCTGACTTTC. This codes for CSVDEGGAWANVLTF. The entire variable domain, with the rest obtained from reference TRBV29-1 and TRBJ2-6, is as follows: SAVISQKPSRDICQRGTSLTIQCQVDSQVTMMFWYRQQPGQSLTLIATANQGSEATYESGFVIDKFPISRPNLTFSTLTVSNMSPEDSSIYLCSVDEGGAWANVLTFGAGSRLTVL.